These T cell receptor beta chains were read from a single sample in a study of T cells after yellow fever vaccination. TCRdb passed the 5' RACE reads through MiXCR, listing each CDR3 protein once. This table has about 220,000 distinct CDR3 sequences, more than 3% appearing once. Sequencing was performed on CD4+ T cells sorted from PBMCs, taken 10 days after the yellow fever booster vaccination. The receptor set was obtained from a man younger than 35 who received the YFV17D yellow fever vaccine. Both conserved end residues are part of each CDR3. D genes are given only for firm matches. Clone size appears in some rows only: once, few, many, or a class for an expanded clone.

CDR3	DNA	D	size	J	V
CASTPTSMSTDTQYF	TGTGCCAGCACTCCTACTAGCATGAGCACAGATACGCAGTATTTT	NA	many	TRBJ2-3	TRBV6-6
CSALYRGQGTGELFF	TGCAGTGCTTTATACAGGGGACAGGGAACCGGGGAGCTGTTTTTT	TRBD1	few	TRBJ2-2	TRBV20-1
CASSTSTIGQYF	TGTGCCAGCAGTACAAGCACCATCGGGCAGTACTTC	NA	NA	TRBJ2-7	TRBV12-3/TRBV12-4
CASSLMGVSSPLHF	TGTGCCAGCAGCTTAATGGGAGTAAGCTCACCCCTCCACTTT	NA	many	TRBJ1-6	TRBV7-2
CASRRLDRNTEAFF	TGTGCCAGCAGACGCCTTGACAGGAACACTGAAGCTTTCTTT	NA	many	TRBJ1-1	TRBV5-5
CSTGRRLRTDTQYF	TGCAGCACTGGTCGAAGACTACGCACAGATACGCAGTATTTT	NA	many	TRBJ2-3	TRBV20-1
CAISETRDQPQHF	TGTGCCATCAGTGAGACCCGGGATCAGCCCCAGCATTTT	NA	many	TRBJ1-5	TRBV10-3
CASSLRLAGASSYEQYF	TGCGCCAGCAGCTTGAGGCTAGCGGGGGCAAGCTCCTACGAGCAGTACTTC	TRBD2	NA	TRBJ2-7	TRBV5-1
CASSRLGGREQFF	TGTGCCAGCAGCCGACTGGGGGGGAGAGAGCAGTTCTTC	TRBD2	few	TRBJ2-1	TRBV11-3
CASSQITGGYYGYTF	TGTGCCAGCAGCCAGATTACAGGGGGCTACTATGGCTACACCTTC	TRBD1	NA	TRBJ1-2	TRBV14
CASSQLQGMNTEAFF	TGCGCCAGCAGCCAACTACAGGGGATGAACACTGAAGCTTTCTTT	TRBD1	NA	TRBJ1-1	TRBV4-1
CASSNGGDGQPQHF	TGCGCCAGCAGTAATGGGGGAGACGGGCAGCCCCAGCATTTT	NA	few	TRBJ1-5	TRBV5-1
CASSRSGGEYTIYF	TGTGCCAGCAGCCGAAGTGGGGGAGAGTACACCATATATTTT	NA	many	TRBJ1-3	TRBV4-2
CASSLLGQSTYEQYF	TGTGCCAGCAGTTTATTGGGACAGTCTACCTACGAGCAGTACTTC	TRBD1	many	TRBJ2-7	TRBV27
CASSTVGAGELFF	TGTGCCAGCAGTACGGTGGGCGCCGGGGAGCTGTTTTTT	NA	few	TRBJ2-2	TRBV28
CASSPLLAANTGELFF	TGCGCCAGCAGCCCCCTACTAGCGGCGAACACCGGGGAGCTGTTTTTT	TRBD2	few	TRBJ2-2	TRBV5-1
CASSSTGSSYEQYF	TGCGCCAGCAGCTCGACAGGGTCCTCCTACGAGCAGTACTTC	TRBD1	many	TRBJ2-7	TRBV5-1
CASRGDAYEQYF	TGTGCCAGCCGAGGGGATGCTTACGAGCAGTACTTC	NA	NA	TRBJ2-7	TRBV6-2/TRBV6-3
CASSQSGGAYEQYF	TGTGCCAGCAGTCAGAGCGGGGGGGCCTACGAGCAGTACTTC	TRBD2	many	TRBJ2-7	TRBV7-2
CASSQDPQGAGGYTF	TGCGCCAGCAGCCAAGACCCACAGGGGGCGGGGGGCTACACCTTC	TRBD1	NA	TRBJ1-2	TRBV4-3
CASSYQGRRTEAFF	TGTGCCAGCAGCTACCAGGGCAGACGGACTGAAGCTTTCTTT	NA	many	TRBJ1-1	TRBV7-9
CASSRMAGTYGYTF	TGCGCCAGCAGCAGGATGGCGGGGACGTATGGCTACACCTTC	NA	NA	TRBJ1-2	TRBV4-3
CASSLTPFSPQHF	TGCGCCAGCAGCTTGACGCCCTTTTCGCCCCAGCATTTT	NA	many	TRBJ1-5	TRBV5-1
CASSQGTSAAGDTQYF	TGCGCCAGCAGCCAAGGCACTAGCGCGGCAGGAGATACGCAGTATTTT	TRBD2	NA	TRBJ2-3	TRBV4-3
CASFAGDRSYGYTF	TGTGCCAGCTTCGCCGGGGACAGGTCCTATGGCTACACCTTC	TRBD1	many	TRBJ1-2	TRBV18
CASSWTSGGVNTGELFF	TGCGCCAGCAGCTGGACTAGCGGGGGGGTGAACACCGGGGAGCTGTTTTTT	TRBD2	many	TRBJ2-2	TRBV5-1
CASSTSKGPNTGELFF	TGTGCCAGCAGTACCTCCAAGGGGCCGAACACCGGGGAGCTGTTTTTT	NA	few	TRBJ2-2	TRBV12-3/TRBV12-4
CASSFLSSYNEQFF	TGCGCCAGCAGCTTCTTGAGCTCCTACAATGAGCAGTTCTTC	NA	many	TRBJ2-1	TRBV5-1
CASSPSGGLADTQYF	TGCGCCAGCTCCCCCTCGGGGGGGCTCGCAGATACGCAGTATTTT	TRBD2	NA	TRBJ2-3	TRBV5-1
CASSSASSYNEQFF	TGCGCCAGCAGCTCCGCAAGCTCCTACAATGAGCAGTTCTTC	NA	many	TRBJ2-1	TRBV5-1
CASSPGIDEQFF	TGTGCCAGCTCACCAGGGATCGATGAGCAGTTCTTC	NA	few	TRBJ2-1	TRBV18
CASSSIAGRTDTQYF	TGTGCCAGCAGCTCGATAGCGGGCAGGACAGATACGCAGTATTTT	TRBD2	many	TRBJ2-3	TRBV11-2
CASSQASASHEQYF	TGCGCCAGCAGCCAGGCTAGTGCGTCTCACGAGCAGTACTTC	NA	few	TRBJ2-7	TRBV5-1
CASRMAPYQETQYF	TGTGCCAGCCGGATGGCCCCGTACCAAGAGACCCAGTACTTC	NA	many	TRBJ2-5	TRBV11-2
CASSSLGAWFF	TGTGCCAGCAGTTCTTTAGGGGCTTGGTTCTTC	NA	many	TRBJ2-1	TRBV12-3/TRBV12-4
CASSTLIRTYEQYF	TGTGCCAGCAGCACACTTATTAGGACCTACGAGCAGTACTTC	NA	NA	TRBJ2-7	TRBV11-2
CSAHRDGTNTGELFF	TGCAGTGCTCATAGGGACGGAACCAACACCGGGGAGCTGTTTTTT	NA	NA	TRBJ2-2	TRBV20-1
CASSAGTASGNTIYF	TGCGCCAGCAGCGCCGGGACGGCTTCTGGAAACACCATATATTTT	NA	many	TRBJ1-3	TRBV10-1
CASSFLAGGNEQFF	TGTGCCAGCAGCTTTCTAGCGGGGGGCAATGAGCAGTTCTTC	TRBD2	many	TRBJ2-1	TRBV11-2
CASSWAREANEKLFF	TGTGCCAGCAGCTGGGCCAGAGAGGCTAATGAAAAACTGTTTTTT	NA	many	TRBJ1-4	TRBV7-9
CASSDRDRGQETQYF	TGTGCCAGTAGTGACCGGGACAGGGGGCAAGAGACCCAGTACTTC	TRBD1	NA	TRBJ2-5	TRBV19
CASSLEGSSNQPQHF	TGTGCCAGCAGCTTAGAGGGCTCAAGCAATCAGCCCCAGCATTTT	NA	many	TRBJ1-5	TRBV7-2
CASSPPGLAGGDTQYF	TGTGCCAGCTCACCTCCGGGACTAGCGGGGGGAGATACGCAGTATTTT	TRBD2	few	TRBJ2-3	TRBV18
CASSPGWGGQDTQYF	TGTGCCAGCAGTCCGGGGTGGGGGGGCCAAGATACGCAGTATTTT	NA	many	TRBJ2-3	TRBV7-2
CAISESSVFQNTGELFF	TGTGCCATCAGTGAGTCCTCGGTTTTCCAGAACACCGGGGAGCTGTTTTTT	NA	few	TRBJ2-2	TRBV10-3
CASSQGFGAGELFF	TGCGCCAGCAGCCAAGGTTTTGGGGCCGGGGAGCTGTTTTTT	NA	NA	TRBJ2-2	TRBV4-3
CSVDTSGTGAAGELFF	TGCAGCGTTGATACCTCCGGGACAGGGGCAGCCGGGGAGCTGTTTTTT	TRBD1	NA	TRBJ2-2	TRBV29-1